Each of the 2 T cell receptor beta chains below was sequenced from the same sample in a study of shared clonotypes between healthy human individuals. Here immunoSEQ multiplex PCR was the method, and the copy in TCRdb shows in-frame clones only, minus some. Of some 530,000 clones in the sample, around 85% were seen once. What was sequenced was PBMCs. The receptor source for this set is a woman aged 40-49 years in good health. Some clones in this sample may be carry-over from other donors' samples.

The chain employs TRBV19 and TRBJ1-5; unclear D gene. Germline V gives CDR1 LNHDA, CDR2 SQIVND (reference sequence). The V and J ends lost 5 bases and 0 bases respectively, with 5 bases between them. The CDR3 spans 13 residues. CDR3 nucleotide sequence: TGTGCCAGTAGTGAGCTTAGCAATCAGCCCCAGCATTTT. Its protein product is CASSELSNQPQHF.

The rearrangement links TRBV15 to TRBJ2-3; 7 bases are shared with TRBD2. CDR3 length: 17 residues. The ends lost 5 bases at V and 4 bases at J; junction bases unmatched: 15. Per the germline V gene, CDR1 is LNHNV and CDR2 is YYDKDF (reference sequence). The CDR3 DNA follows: TGTGCCACCAGCGAACCCGGCGGGACTAACTACTCAGATACGCAGTATTTT. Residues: CATSEPGGTNYSDTQYF.